The 32 T cell receptor beta chains below come from one sample, sequenced in a study of vaccination effects on CD4 cells after COVID-19. The data were produced by immunoSEQ multiplex PCR, yet TCRdb's version contains in-frame clones alone and is incomplete. The table shows tens of thousands of clones, with roughly four fifths occurring only once. Using viral peptide pools, the ViraFEST assay grew out antigen-specific CD4+ T cells prior to sequencing. At the end of 10 days of culture, CD4+ T cells were isolated. Negative nucleocapsid antibody tests before and after vaccination confirmed no previous SARS-CoV-2 infection. The antigens of these receptors remain unknown. The sequenced sample was CD4+ T cells from PBMCs cultured with HCoV-NL63 spike peptides, obtained before COVID-19 vaccination. The receptors originated from a human donor who received a COVID-19 vaccine.

The chain carries TRBV18 and TRBJ2-1; no definite D call. Germline V gives CDR1 KGHSH, CDR2 LQKENI. The ends were cut back, 5 bases at V and 9 bases at J, with 14 bases in the middle. This CDR3 spans 13 amino acids. CDR3 DNA sequence: TGTGCCAGCTCATCATATTCCCAGAGTGAGCAGTTCTTC. It yields the protein CASSSYSQSEQFF.

This clone was detected only once. The rearrangement uses TRBV11-3 and TRBJ2-3; D could derive from TRBD1 or TRBD2 (5 bases each). V was pared by 6 bases and J by 8 bases, with 15 bases between. The germline gives CDR1 SGHNT, CDR2 YENEEA. This CDR3 is built from 13 residues. DNA of the CDR3: TGTGCCAGCAGTTCTGCGGTTGGGGGTACGCAGTATTTT. Translated, it gives CASSSAVGGTQYF.

This chain links TRBV7-9 with TRBJ2-7; 16 bases align to TRBD2. Germline V gives CDR1 SEHNR, CDR2 FQNEAQ (reference sequence). CDR3 length equals 18 residues. V dropped 3 bases and J dropped 5; count of bases not matched to a gene: 10. CDR3 sequence reads: CASSFQGLAGGPRNEQYF. The CDR3 DNA follows: TGTGCCAGCAGCTTTCAGGGACTAGCGGGAGGGCCTAGGAACGAGCAGTACTTC.

The chain joins TRBV30 to TRBJ1-3; tentatively, D is TRBD1 (5 bases). The CDR3 is 16 residues long. V lost 1 base and J 4 bases, leaving 17 bases between the germline ends. Germline V lookup: CDR1 GTSNPN, CDR2 SVGIG (reference sequence). Written as DNA, the CDR3 is TGTGCCTGGAGTGAAGCCCGCGGGACGCTCGGAAACACCATATATTTT. It translates to CAWSEARGTLGNTIYF.

The genes are TRBV28 and TRBJ2-1, with TRBD1 matching 11 bases. The CDR3 has 15 amino acids. The trim removed 5 bases at V and 7 bases at J, leaving 7 bases unmatched. CDR1 MDHEN and CDR2 SYDVKM come from the germline V gene. The CDR3 loop is CASSLVGQGGNEQFF. The CDR3 bases are TGTGCCAGCAGTCTAGTGGGACAGGGGGGGAATGAGCAGTTCTTC. Looking up the rest from reference TRBV28 and TRBJ2-1 gives the full variable domain: DVKVTQSSRYLVKRTGEKVFLECVQDMDHENMFWYRQDPGLGLRLIYFSYDVKMKEKGDIPEGYSVSREKKERFSLILESASTNQTSMYLCASSLVGQGGNEQFFGPGTRLTVL.

The J gene is TRBJ2-1, the V gene TRBV11-2; 8 nucleotides align to TRBD2. J gave up 3 bases and V 1 base, and 5 bases lay outside the gene matches. CDR1 and CDR2 (germline): SGHAT, FQNNGV. The CDR3 totals 16 residues. CDR3 in amino acids: CASSLVYTSGYNEQFF. The CDR3 nucleotides are TGTGCCAGCAGCTTAGTCTATACTAGCGGCTACAATGAGCAGTTCTTC.

The V gene is TRBV7-2, the J gene TRBJ2-7; D might be TRBD2 (6 bases). Germline CDR1 is SGHTA and CDR2 is FQGNSA. This CDR3 comprises 15 residues. V shed 1 base and J shed 3 bases, with 13 bases lying between them. In DNA form, the CDR3 reads TGTGCCAGCAGCTTAGTAGGAGGGAGGAGCTACGAGCAGTACTTC. Its translation is CASSLVGGRSYEQYF.

The chain recombines TRBV30 with TRBJ1-2, with D maybe TRBD1 (6 bases). The length of the CDR3 is 20 residues. Trimming took 1 base from V and 0 from J, leaving 27 bases between them. Germline V gene data show CDR1 as GTSNPN and CDR2 as SVGIG (reference sequence). CDR3 sequence (DNA): TGTGCCTGGAGTGCCGGACGCTCGTACGGGGGCGCCATGTCTAACTATGGCTACACCTTC. Encoded protein: CAWSAGRSYGGAMSNYGYTF.

The chain combines TRBV24-1 with TRBJ1-2; 8 bases align to TRBD1. V lost 3 bases, J lost 8 bases, and 4 bases stayed unmatched. The CDR3 contains 13 residues. CDR1 KGHDR and CDR2 SFDVKD come from the germline V gene. The CDR3 DNA is TGTGCCACCAGTGATGCTGACAGGGGAGGCTACACCTTC. Its translation is CATSDADRGGYTF.

V and J are TRBV4-2 and TRBJ2-5, with D possibly being TRBD2 (6 bases). The V gene's germline CDR1 is LGHNA and CDR2 YNFKEQ. V lost 4 bases, J lost 2 bases, and 11 bases lay in between. The CDR3 has 14 amino acids. This chain's CDR3 is CASSPERAQETQYF. The DNA of the CDR3 is TGTGCCAGCAGCCCCGAGCGGGCTCAAGAGACCCAGTACTTC.

The V call is TRBV6-1, the J call TRBJ2-7; maybe TRBD1 (5 bases). Germline CDR1 is MNHNS and CDR2 is SASEGT. V shed 2 bases and J shed 2 bases, with 16 bases lying between them. The CDR3 sequence is 16 residues long. The CDR3 DNA sequence: TGTGCCAGCAGTGAACTGGCAGGGCCTGGCCCCTACGAGCAGTACTTC. Translated, it gives CASSELAGPGPYEQYF.

The gene calls are TRBV5-5 and TRBJ1-2; D is unclear. The CDR3 totals 15 residues. Trimming shortened V by 5 bases and J by 5 bases, and 19 bases separated the two germline ends. Germline V lookup: CDR1 SGHKS, CDR2 YYEKEE (reference sequence). The CDR3 sequence is CASRPRLVGVYGYTF. The CDR3 DNA reads TGTGCCAGCAGGCCAAGGTTGGTCGGGGTATATGGCTACACCTTC.

The V gene is TRBV10-3, the J gene TRBJ1-5; 7 bases are a match to TRBD1. The CDR3 loop spans 14 amino acids. V shed 3 bases, J shed 6 bases, and the junction held 5 bases outside the gene matches. CDR1 and CDR2 from the germline V gene are ENHRY and SYGVKD. The CDR3 bases are TGTGCCATCAGTGACAACAACAGGGGTCAGCCCCAGCATTTT. It codes for CAISDNNRGQPQHF.

The rearrangement uses TRBV28 and TRBJ2-1, with TRBD2 matching 8 bases. The germline gives CDR1 MDHEN, CDR2 SYDVKM. This CDR3 has 15 amino acids. J was trimmed by 7 bases and V by 6 bases; bases with no gene match: 11. CDR3 coding DNA: TGTGCCAGCAGCCCCCCGAGCGGGAGATATAATGAGCAGTTCTTC. Protein sequence: CASSPPSGRYNEQFF.

The gene calls are TRBV19 and TRBJ1-1, with no clear D. Trimming cost V 9 bases and J 3 bases, with 14 bases left between them. The germline V gene has CDR1 LNHDA and CDR2 SQIVND (reference sequence). This CDR3 has 13 residues. CDR3 residues: CASSGRWDTEAFF. Written as DNA, the CDR3 is TGTGCCAGCTCAGGACGGTGGGACACTGAAGCTTTCTTT.

The chain uses TRBV7-9 and TRBJ2-1; 8 positions match TRBD1. CDR3 length: 12 residues. V was clipped by 2 bases and J by 15 bases; unmatched bases: 6. Per the germline V gene, CDR1 is SEHNR and CDR2 is FQNEAQ (reference sequence). CDR3 sequence (DNA): TGTGCCAGCAGCTTACGATGGACAGGGCCGTTCTTC. It codes for CASSLRWTGPFF.

The chain links TRBV10-2 to TRBJ1-1; 7 bases map to TRBD1. The length of the CDR3 is 13 residues. The junction had 3 bases not matched to a gene; V was cut back by 4 bases and J by 4 bases. CDR1 is WSHSY and CDR2 is SAAADI in the germline V gene. CDR3 coding DNA: TGCGCCAGCAGTGGACAGGGAGGCACTGAAGCTTTCTTT. This codes for CASSGQGGTEAFF.

The chain is built from TRBV21-1 and TRBJ1-6. TRBV21-1 is a pseudogene. This CDR3 contains 15 residues. CDR3 protein: CASSKAEFYNSPLHF. The DNA of the CDR3 is TGTGCCAGCAGCAAAGCTGAGTTTTATAATTCACCCCTCCACTTT.

This clone was seen a handful of times. The chain uses TRBV11-2 and TRBJ1-4; a possible D gene is TRBD1 (5 bases). This CDR3 is 13 amino acids long. V lost 3 bases and J 7 bases, leaving 9 bases between the germline ends. Germline assignment: CDR1 SGHAT and CDR2 FQNNGV. CDR3 nucleotide sequence: TGTGCCAGCAGCTTTGGAGGGGTTGAAAAACTGTTTTTT. It specifies CASSFGGVEKLFF.

The chain recombines TRBV12-3 or TRBV12-4 with TRBJ2-1, with a tentative D call TRBD1 (5 bases). Trimming stripped 8 bases from V and 9 bases from J, with 14 bases between. The CDR3 loop spans 12 amino acids. The CDR3 region is CASCQGSGEQFF. For the CDR3, the DNA is TGTGCCAGCTGTCAGGGATCAGGTGAGCAGTTCTTC.

This chain joins TRBV5-4 and TRBJ1-2, with TRBD1 as a possible D gene (6 bases). The CDR3 covers 14 residues. CDR1 and CDR2 from the germline V gene are SGHNT and YYREEE (reference sequence). Trimming removed 4 bases at V and 7 bases at J, with 17 bases between. CDR3: CASSLKAGAGGYTF. The CDR3 DNA sequence: TGTGCCAGCAGCCTAAAAGCAGGGGCGGGTGGCTACACCTTC.

This clone was seen once. The chain combines TRBV30 with TRBJ1-1; perhaps TRBD1 as D (6 bases). CDR3 size: 14 residues. V was cut by 4 bases and J by 3 bases, with 15 bases left in between. Looked up from germline, CDR1 is GTSNPN and CDR2 is SVGIG (reference sequence). CDR3 region: CAWTQGLRYTEAFF. The CDR3 nucleotides are TGTGCCTGGACCCAGGGGTTAAGGTACACTGAAGCTTTCTTT.

The chain has TRBV3-1 (or the pseudogene TRBV3-2) and TRBJ1-4; no clear D gene. CDR1 is LGHDT and CDR2 is YNNKEL in the germline V gene (reference sequence). Deletions cut 0 bases from V and 8 bases from J, with 13 bases between. CDR3 size: 15 residues. CDR3 residues: CASSQDARRVEKLFF. The CDR3 nucleotides are TGTGCCAGCAGCCAAGATGCTCGTAGGGTAGAAAAACTGTTTTTT.

This clone was found once. The genes are TRBV4-1 and TRBJ1-2; 8 positions match TRBD1. The CDR3 is 17 amino acids. J lost 1 base, V lost 1 base, and 8 bases had no gene match. From germline, CDR1 is MGHRA and CDR2 YSYEKL. CDR3 DNA: TGCGCCAGCAGCCAAGTTGGGCGGACAGGGTTTAACTATGGCTACACCTTC. Translating gives CASSQVGRTGFNYGYTF.

This clone has only one observation. The chain recombines TRBV6-5 with TRBJ1-1, with D possibly being TRBD1 (5 bases). This CDR3 is 15 amino acids long. V was cut by 2 bases and J by 7 bases, with 17 bases left in between. CDR1 is MNHEY, CDR2 SVGAGI, per germline. The chain's CDR3 is CASSYASGRVGEAFF. Written as DNA, the CDR3 is TGTGCCAGCAGTTACGCTTCAGGGAGGGTAGGTGAAGCTTTCTTT.

This chain connects TRBV7-8 to TRBJ2-1; the D gene is possibly TRBD1 (5 bases). Trimming removed 2 bases at V and 5 bases at J, with 7 bases between. The CDR3 is 13 amino acids. Germline V CDR1 and CDR2: SGHVS, FQNEAQ. The CDR3 DNA is TGTGCCAGCAGCTTACAGGGAAACAATGAGCAGTTCTTC. The encoded protein is CASSLQGNNEQFF.

The chain has TRBV19 and TRBJ2-5; 10 bases fit TRBD2. The trim removed 3 bases at V and 7 bases at J, leaving 8 bases unmatched. Germline V lookup: CDR1 LNHDA, CDR2 SQIVND (reference sequence). The CDR3 sequence is 15 residues long. The CDR3 protein is CASSITSGKLGTQYF. For the CDR3, the DNA is TGTGCCAGTAGTATCACTAGCGGGAAATTGGGGACCCAGTACTTC.

The chain employs TRBV3-1 (or the pseudogene TRBV3-2) and TRBJ2-3; 13 nucleotides match TRBD2. The V and J ends lost 5 bases and 4 bases, in that order; junction bases with no gene match: 3. The CDR3 is 15 residues long. Per the germline V gene, CDR1 is LGHDT and CDR2 is YNNKEL (reference sequence). The CDR3 sequence: CASSLLAGGADTQYF. CDR3 in DNA: TGTGCCAGCAGCTTACTAGCGGGGGGGGCAGATACGCAGTATTTT.

The V call is TRBV29-1, the J call TRBJ2-3; 10 bases fit TRBD1. Germline assignment: CDR1 SQVTM and CDR2 ANQGSEA. The CDR3 totals 14 residues. The trim removed 8 bases at V and 3 bases at J, leaving 8 bases unmatched. CDR3 DNA sequence: TGCAGCATGGGGACAGGGGCGTGGACAGATACGCAGTATTTT. Residues: CSMGTGAWTDTQYF.

The genes are TRBV21-1 and TRBJ1-5. TRBV21-1 is tagged as a pseudogene. The CDR3 covers 13 residues. This CDR3 reads CASSKVGYQPQHF. As DNA, the CDR3 is TGTGCCAGCAGCAAAGTTGGGTATCAGCCCCAGCATTTT.

This clone was observed a few times. The chain carries TRBV4-2 and TRBJ1-1; 7 bases line up with TRBD1. J was trimmed by 8 bases and V by 0 bases; bases with no gene match: 0. Germline lookup yields CDR1 LGHNA and CDR2 YNFKEQ. The CDR3 spans 12 residues. The CDR3 region has the DNA TGTGCCAGCAGCCAAGAGACAGGGGAAGCTTTCTTT. This encodes CASSQETGEAFF.

The rearrangement links TRBV27 to TRBJ2-7, with a possible D match to TRBD1 (5 bases). Deletions cut 4 bases from V and 2 bases from J, with 15 bases between. Germline CDR1 is MNHEY and CDR2 is SMNVEV (reference sequence). This CDR3 is 15 amino acids long. CDR3 nucleotide sequence: TGTGCCAGCAGTTCCAGGCTCCAGGGCCCCTACGAGCAGTACTTC. As protein: CASSSRLQGPYEQYF.